This T cell receptor (beta chain) was captured by sequencing in a study of vaccination and CD4 T cells after COVID-19. The study sequenced cultured CD4+ T cell DNA using the Oncomine TCR Beta short-read assay. Scientists extracted genomic DNA from CD4+ T cells grown in culture. TCRdb reprocessed the PCR reads with MiXCR, giving one entry per CDR3 protein. This table holds 6,500 to 9,000 distinct CDR3 sequences, about two fifths found once. This CDR3 has 10 amino acids. Looked up from germline, CDR1 is DFQATT and CDR2 is SNEGSKA (reference sequence). Deletions cut 4 bases from V and 8 bases from J, with 8 bases between. This clonotype was seen once. The antigen is unknown. Treatment: roughly 10-day PBMC culture with coronavirus spike peptide pools or control peptides (ViraFEST assay). Before the COVID-19 pandemic (2011-2018), CD4+ T cells were obtained from the unexposed donor. ViraFEST used peptide pools to expand antigen-specific T cells before TCR sequencing. Following a culture period (approximately 9 days), negative selection was used to isolate CD4+ T cells. Whenever cell numbers allowed, CD4+ T cells from unexposed donors were probed with SARS-CoV-2 S/N and four cold-coronavirus spikes.

Broader study findings: Although the median of SARS-CoV-2-reactive clonotypes rose from about 20 to 38, the change was not significant.

Sequencing was done on a sample of CD4+ T cells from blood, cultured in vitro. This TCR derives from a human donor in good health. This chain connects TRBV20-1 to TRBJ1-2; D ambiguous. The CDR3 sequence: CSATGSGYTF. For the CDR3, the DNA is TGCAGTGCTACGGGAAGCGGCTACACCTTC.